A single T cell receptor (beta chain) is shown here with its context. The antigen remains unidentified. An end of the junction differs from the germline gene, which may be a read error. The sample belongs to a study of regulatory T cells in long-lasting Graves disease. Study-wide context: Persistent cases took antithyroid drugs over 5 years and stayed TSH receptor antibody positive. Study-level findings and limits: Relative to new patients (roughly 900), persistent patients exhibited greater sharing of public clonotypes (around 3,000). TRBV28, TRBJ1-2 and TRBJ2-5 were segments that persistent disease favored. TCR diversity was lower in persistent than newly diagnosed Graves' disease.

CDR1 SNHLY and CDR2 FYNNEI come from the germline V gene. The CDR3 has 16 amino acids. Relying on iRepertoire HTBI primers and Arm-PCR of CDR3 regions, the team built TCR beta libraries. TCRdb ran MiXCR on the multiplex PCR reads and lists one entry per CDR3 protein. Here the sample spans about 470,000 distinct CDR3 sequences, roughly 20% being singletons. Specified time point: persistent/refractory GD, antithyroid drugs over 5 years with positive TRAb. The TCR library was made from RNA that had been extracted from PBMCs in TRIzol. The source is a female donor with Graves disease. The source was peripheral blood mononuclear cells (PBMCs), collected when the disease was refractory, from a patient treated with antithyroid drugs. The chain carries TRBV2 and TRBJ2-2, with TRBD2 matching 14 bases. The CDR3 protein is CASSDGTSGGTGELFF. The CDR3 DNA is TGTGCCAGCAGTGACGGGACTAGCGGGGGCACCGGGGAGCTGTTTTTC.